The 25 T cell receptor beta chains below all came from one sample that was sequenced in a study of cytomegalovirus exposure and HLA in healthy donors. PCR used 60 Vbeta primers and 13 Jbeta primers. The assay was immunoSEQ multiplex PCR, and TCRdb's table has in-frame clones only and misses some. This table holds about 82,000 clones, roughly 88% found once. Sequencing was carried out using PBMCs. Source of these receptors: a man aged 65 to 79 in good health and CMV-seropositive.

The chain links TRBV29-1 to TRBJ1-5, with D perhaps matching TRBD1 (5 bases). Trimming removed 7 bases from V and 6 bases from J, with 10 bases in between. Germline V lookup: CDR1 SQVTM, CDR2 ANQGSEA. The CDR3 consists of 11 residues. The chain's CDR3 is CSAGEGQPQHF. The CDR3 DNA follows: TGCAGCGCGGGGGAGGGTCAGCCCCAGCATTTT.

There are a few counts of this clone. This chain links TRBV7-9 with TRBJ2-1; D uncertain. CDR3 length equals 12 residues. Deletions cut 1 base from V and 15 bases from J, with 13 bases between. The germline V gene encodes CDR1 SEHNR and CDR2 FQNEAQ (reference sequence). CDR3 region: CASSLENSRWFF. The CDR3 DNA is TGTGCCAGCAGCTTAGAAAACAGCCGTTGGTTCTTC. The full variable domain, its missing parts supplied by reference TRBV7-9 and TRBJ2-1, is DTGVSQNPRHKITKRGQNVTFRCDPISEHNRLYWYRQTLGQGPEFLTYFQNEAQLEKSRLLSDRFSAERPKGSFSTLEIQRTEQGDSAMYLCASSLENSRWFFGPGTRLTVL.

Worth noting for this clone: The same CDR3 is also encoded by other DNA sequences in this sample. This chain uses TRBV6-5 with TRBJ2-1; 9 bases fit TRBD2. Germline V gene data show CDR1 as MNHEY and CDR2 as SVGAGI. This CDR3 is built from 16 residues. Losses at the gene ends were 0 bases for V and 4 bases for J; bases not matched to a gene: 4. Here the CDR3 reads CASSYSGLATYNEQFF. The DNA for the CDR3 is TGTGCCAGCAGTTACTCTGGACTAGCGACATACAATGAGCAGTTCTTC.

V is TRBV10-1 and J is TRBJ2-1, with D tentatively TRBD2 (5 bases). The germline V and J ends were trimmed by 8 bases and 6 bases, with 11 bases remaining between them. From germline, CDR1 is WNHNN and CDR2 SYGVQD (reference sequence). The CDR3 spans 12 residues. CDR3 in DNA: TGCGCCAGCGGAGGAGACGGCAATGAGCAGTTCTTC. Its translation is CASGGDGNEQFF.

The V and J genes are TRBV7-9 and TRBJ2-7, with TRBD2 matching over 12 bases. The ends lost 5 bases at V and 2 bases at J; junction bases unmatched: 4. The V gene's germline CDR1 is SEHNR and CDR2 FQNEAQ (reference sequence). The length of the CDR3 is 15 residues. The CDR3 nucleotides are TGTGCCAGCAGCGTACTAGCGGGGGGTGCCTACGAGCAGTACTTC. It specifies CASSVLAGGAYEQYF.

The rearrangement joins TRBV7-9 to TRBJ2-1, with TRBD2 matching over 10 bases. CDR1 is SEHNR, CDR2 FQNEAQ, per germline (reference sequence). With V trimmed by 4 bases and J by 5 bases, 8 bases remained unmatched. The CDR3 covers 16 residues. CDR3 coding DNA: TGTGCCAGCAGCTCATCTCCGGGACTAGCGAACAATGAGCAGTTCTTC. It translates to CASSSSPGLANNEQFF. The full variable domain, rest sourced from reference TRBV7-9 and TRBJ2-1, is DTGVSQNPRHKITKRGQNVTFRCDPISEHNRLYWYRQTLGQGPEFLTYFQNEAQLEKSRLLSDRFSAERPKGSFSTLEIQRTEQGDSAMYLCASSSSPGLANNEQFFGPGTRLTVL.

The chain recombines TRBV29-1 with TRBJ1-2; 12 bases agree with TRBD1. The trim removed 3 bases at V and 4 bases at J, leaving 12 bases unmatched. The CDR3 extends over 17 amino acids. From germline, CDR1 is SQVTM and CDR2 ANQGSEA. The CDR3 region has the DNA TGCAGCGTTGACCGCAATCTAGGGACAGGGGGCCCCTATGGCTACACCTTC. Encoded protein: CSVDRNLGTGGPYGYTF.

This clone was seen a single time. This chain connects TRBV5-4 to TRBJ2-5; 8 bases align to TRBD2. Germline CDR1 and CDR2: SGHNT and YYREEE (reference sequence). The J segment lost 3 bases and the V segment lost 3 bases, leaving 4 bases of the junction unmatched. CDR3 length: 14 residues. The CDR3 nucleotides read TGTGCCAGCAGCTCGGGAGGGGGGGAAGAGACCCAGTACTTC. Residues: CASSSGGGEETQYF.

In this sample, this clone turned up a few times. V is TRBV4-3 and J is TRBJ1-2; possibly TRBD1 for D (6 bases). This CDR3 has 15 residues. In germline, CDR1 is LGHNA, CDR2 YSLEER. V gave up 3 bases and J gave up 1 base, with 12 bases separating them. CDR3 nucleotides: TGCGCCAGCAGCCAGCGACAGGCGGATAACTATGGCTACACCTTC. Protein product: CASSQRQADNYGYTF.

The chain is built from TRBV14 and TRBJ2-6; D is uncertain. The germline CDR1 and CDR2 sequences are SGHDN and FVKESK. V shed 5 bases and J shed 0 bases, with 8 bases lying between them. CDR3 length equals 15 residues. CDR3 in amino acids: CASSSHSSGANVLTF. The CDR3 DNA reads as TGTGCCAGCAGCTCCCACAGCTCTGGGGCCAACGTCCTGACTTTC. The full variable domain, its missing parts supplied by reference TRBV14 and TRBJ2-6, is EAGVTQFPSHSVIEKGQTVTLRCDPISGHDNLYWYRRVMGKEIKFLLHFVKESKQDESGMPNNRFLAERTGGTYSTLKVQPAELEDSGVYFCASSSHSSGANVLTFGAGSRLTVL.

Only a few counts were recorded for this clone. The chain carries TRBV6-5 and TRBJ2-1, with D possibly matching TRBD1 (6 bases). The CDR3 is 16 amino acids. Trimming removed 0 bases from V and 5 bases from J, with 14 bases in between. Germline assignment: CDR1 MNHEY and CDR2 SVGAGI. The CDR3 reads CASSYSTGTSNNEQFF. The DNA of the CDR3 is TGTGCCAGCAGTTACTCGACCGGGACATCCAACAATGAGCAGTTCTTC.

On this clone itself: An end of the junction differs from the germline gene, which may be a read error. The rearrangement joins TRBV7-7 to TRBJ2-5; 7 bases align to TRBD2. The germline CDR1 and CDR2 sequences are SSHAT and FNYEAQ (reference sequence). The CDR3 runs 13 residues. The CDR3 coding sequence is TGTGCTAGCAGCGGGACTATTCAAGAGACCCAGTACTTC. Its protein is CASSGTIQETQYF.

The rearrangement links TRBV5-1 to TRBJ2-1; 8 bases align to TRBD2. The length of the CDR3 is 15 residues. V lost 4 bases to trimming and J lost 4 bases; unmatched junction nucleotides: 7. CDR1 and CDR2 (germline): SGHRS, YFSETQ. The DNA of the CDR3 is TGCGCCAGCAGCCCTACTAGCGGAGGGTACAATGAGCAGTTCTTC. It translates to CASSPTSGGYNEQFF. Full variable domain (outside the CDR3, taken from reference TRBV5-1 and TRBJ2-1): KAGVTQTPRYLIKTRGQQVTLSCSPISGHRSVSWYQQTPGQGLQFLFEYFSETQRNKGNFPGRFSGRQFSNSRSEMNVSTLELGDSALYLCASSPTSGGYNEQFFGPGTRLTVL.

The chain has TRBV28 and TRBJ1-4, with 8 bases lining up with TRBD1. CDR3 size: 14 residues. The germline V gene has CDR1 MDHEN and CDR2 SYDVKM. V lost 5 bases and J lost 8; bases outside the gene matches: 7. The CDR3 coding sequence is TGTGCCAGCAGTAAGACAGGGGTGTGGGAAAAACTGTTTTTT. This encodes CASSKTGVWEKLFF.

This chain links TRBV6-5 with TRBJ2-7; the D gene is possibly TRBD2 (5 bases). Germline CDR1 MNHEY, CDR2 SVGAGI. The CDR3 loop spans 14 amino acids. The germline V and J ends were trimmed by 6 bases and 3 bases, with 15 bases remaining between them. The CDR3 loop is CASSPFERGYEQYF. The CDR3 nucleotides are TGTGCCAGCAGCCCCTTCGAACGGGGCTACGAGCAGTACTTC.

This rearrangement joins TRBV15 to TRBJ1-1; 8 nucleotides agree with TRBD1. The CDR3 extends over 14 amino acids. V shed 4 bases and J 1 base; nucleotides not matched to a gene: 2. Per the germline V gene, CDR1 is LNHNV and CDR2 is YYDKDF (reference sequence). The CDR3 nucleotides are TGTGCCACCAGCATCGACAGGGGGAACACTGAAGCTTTCTTT. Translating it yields CATSIDRGNTEAFF.

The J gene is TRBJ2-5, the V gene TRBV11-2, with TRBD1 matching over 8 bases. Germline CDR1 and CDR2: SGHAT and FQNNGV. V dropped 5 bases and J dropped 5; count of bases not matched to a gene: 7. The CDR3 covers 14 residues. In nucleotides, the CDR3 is TGTGCCAGCAGCACTGGGACAGGTTCTGAGACCCAGTACTTC. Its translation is CASSTGTGSETQYF.

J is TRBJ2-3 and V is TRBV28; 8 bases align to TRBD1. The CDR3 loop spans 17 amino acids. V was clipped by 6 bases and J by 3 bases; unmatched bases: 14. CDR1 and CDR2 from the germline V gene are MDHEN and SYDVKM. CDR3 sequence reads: CASSGQGGELRTDTQYF. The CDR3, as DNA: TGTGCCAGCAGCGGACAGGGTGGAGAACTTCGGACAGATACGCAGTATTTT.

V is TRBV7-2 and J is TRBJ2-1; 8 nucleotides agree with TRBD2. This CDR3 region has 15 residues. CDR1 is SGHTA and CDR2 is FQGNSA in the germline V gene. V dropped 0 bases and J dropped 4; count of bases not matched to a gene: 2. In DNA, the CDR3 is TGTGCCAGCAGCTTAGCATTAGCGGGGTACAATGAGCAGTTCTTC. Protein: CASSLALAGYNEQFF.

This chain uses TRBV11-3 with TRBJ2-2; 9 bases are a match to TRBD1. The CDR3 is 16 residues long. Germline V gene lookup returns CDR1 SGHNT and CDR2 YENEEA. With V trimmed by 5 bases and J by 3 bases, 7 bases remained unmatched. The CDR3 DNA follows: TGTGCCAGCAGCCAAAAACAGGGGGCTTACACCGGGGAGCTGTTTTTT. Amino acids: CASSQKQGAYTGELFF.

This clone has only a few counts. CDR3 bases: TGTGCCAGCAGCTTAGTATCAGGTGCGCAGTTCTTC. Its translation is CASSLVSGAQFF. The chain employs TRBV7-6 and TRBJ2-1; D not certain. V lost 1 base to trimming and J lost 12 bases, with 10 bases between them. Germline assignment: CDR1 SGHVS and CDR2 FNYEAQ. This CDR3 comprises 12 residues.

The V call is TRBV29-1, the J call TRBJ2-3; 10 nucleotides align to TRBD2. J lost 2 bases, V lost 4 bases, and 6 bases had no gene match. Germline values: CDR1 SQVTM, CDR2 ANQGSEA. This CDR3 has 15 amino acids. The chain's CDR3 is CSVGLAGDSTDTQYF. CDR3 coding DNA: TGCAGCGTTGGTCTAGCGGGGGACTCCACAGATACGCAGTATTTT.

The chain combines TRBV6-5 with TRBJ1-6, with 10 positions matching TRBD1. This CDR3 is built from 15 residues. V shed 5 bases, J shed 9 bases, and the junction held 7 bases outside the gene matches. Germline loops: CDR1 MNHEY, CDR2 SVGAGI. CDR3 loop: CASSTGTGVFSPLHF. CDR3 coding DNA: TGTGCCAGCAGTACCGGGACAGGGGTTTTTTCACCCCTCCACTTT.

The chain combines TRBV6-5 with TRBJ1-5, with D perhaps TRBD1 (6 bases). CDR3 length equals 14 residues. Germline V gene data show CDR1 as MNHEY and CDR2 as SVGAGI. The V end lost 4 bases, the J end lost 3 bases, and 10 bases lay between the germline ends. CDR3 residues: CASSSGQPNQPQHF. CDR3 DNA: TGTGCCAGCAGTTCCGGACAGCCCAATCAGCCCCAGCATTTT.

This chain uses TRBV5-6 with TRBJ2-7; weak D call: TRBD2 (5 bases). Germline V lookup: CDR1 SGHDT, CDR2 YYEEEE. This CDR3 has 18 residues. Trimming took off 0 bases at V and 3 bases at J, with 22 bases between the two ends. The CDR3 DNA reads TGTGCCAGCAGCTTGGAAGGAGGTGCTTTGAGGTCTAGCTACGAGCAGTACTTC. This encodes CASSLEGGALRSSYEQYF.